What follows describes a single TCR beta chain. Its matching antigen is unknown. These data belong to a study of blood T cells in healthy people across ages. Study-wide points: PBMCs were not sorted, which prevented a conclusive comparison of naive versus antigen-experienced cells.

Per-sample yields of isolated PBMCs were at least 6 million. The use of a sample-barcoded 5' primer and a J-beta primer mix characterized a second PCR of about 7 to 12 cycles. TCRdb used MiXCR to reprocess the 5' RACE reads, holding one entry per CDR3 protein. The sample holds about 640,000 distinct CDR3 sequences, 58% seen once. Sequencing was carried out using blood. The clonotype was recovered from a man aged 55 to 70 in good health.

The CDR3 region has the DNA TGTGCCATCAGGGCAGGGAGGGATCAGCCCCAGCATTTT. Its translation: CAIRAGRDQPQHF. The genes are TRBV10-3 and TRBJ1-5, with D maybe TRBD1 (5 bases). V shed 6 bases and J shed 5 bases, with 11 bases lying between them. CDR1 is ENHRY, CDR2 SYGVKD, per germline. This CDR3 is built from 13 residues.